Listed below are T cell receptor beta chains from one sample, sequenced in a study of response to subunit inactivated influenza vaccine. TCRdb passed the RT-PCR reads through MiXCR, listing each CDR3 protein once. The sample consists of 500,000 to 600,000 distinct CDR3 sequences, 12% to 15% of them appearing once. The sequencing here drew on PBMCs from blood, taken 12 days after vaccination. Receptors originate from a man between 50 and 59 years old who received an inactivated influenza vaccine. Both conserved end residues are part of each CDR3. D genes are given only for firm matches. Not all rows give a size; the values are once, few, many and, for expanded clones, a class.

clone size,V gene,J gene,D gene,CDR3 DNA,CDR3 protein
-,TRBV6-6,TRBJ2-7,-,TGTGCCAGCAGTGCCCGACAGAGCGAGCAGTACTTC,CASSARQSEQYF
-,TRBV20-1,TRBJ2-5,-,TGCAGTGCTAGAGATCCGGCTAGCGTTAGTTTAGGGACCCAGTACTTC,CSARDPASVSLGTQYF
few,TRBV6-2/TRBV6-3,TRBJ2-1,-,TGTGCCAGCAGTTACGGGCACAATGAGCAGTTCTTC,CASSYGHNEQFF
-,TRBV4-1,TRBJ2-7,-,TGCGCCAGCAGCCAAGATGGGGGATCCGAGCAGTACTTC,CASSQDGGSEQYF
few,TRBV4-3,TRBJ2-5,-,TGCGCCAGCAGCCAAGATGGGCGGGGGCGAGAGACCCAGTACTTC,CASSQDGRGRETQYF
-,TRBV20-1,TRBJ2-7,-,TGCAGTGCTAGTACAGAGCTAACCTTCTACGGGGGCTACGAGCAGTACTTC,CSASTELTFYGGYEQYF
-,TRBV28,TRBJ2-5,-,TGTGCCAGCAACTTAGGGTACGAGACCCAGTACTTC,CASNLGYETQYF
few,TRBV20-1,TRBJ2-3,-,TGCAGTGCTGCCGTTTTCCGGGGTGGCACAGATACGCAGTATTTT,CSAAVFRGGTDTQYF
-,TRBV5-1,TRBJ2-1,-,TGCGCCAGCAGCTTGGCTGGCCTGGCGGGAAGAGGGAATGAGCAGTTCTTC,CASSLAGLAGRGNEQFF
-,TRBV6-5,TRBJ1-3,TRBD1,TGTGCCAGCAGTTACGAGGGGGCGACTGGAAACACCATATATTTT,CASSYEGATGNTIYF
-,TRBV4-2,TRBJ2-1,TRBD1,TGTGCCAGCAGGGGGACAGGGGGCAATGAGCAGTTCTTC,CASRGTGGNEQFF
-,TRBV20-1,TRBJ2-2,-,TGCAGTGCTAGTGGAGGGAATTCCAACACCGGGGAGCTGTTTTTT,CSASGGNSNTGELFF
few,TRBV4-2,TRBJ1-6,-,TGTGCCAGCAGCCAAGAACGCAGGGGATACACAACCTATAATTCACCCCTCCACTTT,CASSQERRGYTTYNSPLHF
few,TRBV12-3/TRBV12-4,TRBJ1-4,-,TGTGCCAGCAGTTTGCAGGCGTCAACTAATGAAAAACTGTTTTTT,CASSLQASTNEKLFF
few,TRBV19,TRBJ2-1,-,TGTGCCAGTAGTTCCCAATCTGTGGGTGGCTACAATGAGCAGTTCTTC,CASSSQSVGGYNEQFF
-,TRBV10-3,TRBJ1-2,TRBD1,TGTGCCATCACGAGAACCTGGGACAGTCCCTATGGCTACACCTTC,CAITRTWDSPYGYTF
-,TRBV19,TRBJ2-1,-,TGTGCCAGTAGTATTTCGGGAGTAAAAGCCAATGAGCAGTTCTTC,CASSISGVKANEQFF
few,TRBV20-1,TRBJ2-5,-,TGCAGTGCACCCGGGACCCTGTATGTCCCTCCGGGGACCCAGTACTTC,CSAPGTLYVPPGTQYF
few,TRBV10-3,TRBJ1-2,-,TGTGCCATCAGTGATACCCAGGGGAACTATGGCTACACCTTC,CAISDTQGNYGYTF
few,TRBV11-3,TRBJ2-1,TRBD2,TGTGCCAGCGCCGGGCTAGCGGATGGCAATGAGCAGTTCTTC,CASAGLADGNEQFF
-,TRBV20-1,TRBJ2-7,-,TGCAGTGCTTACGACAGGACCACCTACGAGCAGTACTTC,CSAYDRTTYEQYF
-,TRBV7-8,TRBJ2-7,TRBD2,TGTGCCACCTCGAAACTAGCGGGAGTAAACCAGCAGTACTTC,CATSKLAGVNQQYF
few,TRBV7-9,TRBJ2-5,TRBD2,TGTGCCAGCAGCCCATGGGGGGGAGAGACCCAGTACTTC,CASSPWGGETQYF
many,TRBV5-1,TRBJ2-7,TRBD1,TGCGCCAGCAGCTTGGCTAAGACCGGGACAGGGATAGAAGAGCAGTACTTC,CASSLAKTGTGIEEQYF